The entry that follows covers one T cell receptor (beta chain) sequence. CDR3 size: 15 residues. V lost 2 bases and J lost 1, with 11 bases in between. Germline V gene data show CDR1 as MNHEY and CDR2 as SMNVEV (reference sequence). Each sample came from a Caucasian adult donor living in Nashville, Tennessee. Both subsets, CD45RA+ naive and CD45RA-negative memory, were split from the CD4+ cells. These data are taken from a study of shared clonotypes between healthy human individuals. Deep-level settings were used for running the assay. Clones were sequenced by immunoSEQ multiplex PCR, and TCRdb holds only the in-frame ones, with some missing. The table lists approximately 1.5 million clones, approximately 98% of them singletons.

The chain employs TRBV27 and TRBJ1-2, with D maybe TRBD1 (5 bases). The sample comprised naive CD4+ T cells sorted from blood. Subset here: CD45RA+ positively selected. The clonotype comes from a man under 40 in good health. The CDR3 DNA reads TGTGCCAGCAGTTTAACTCGACAGCTTAACTATGGCTACACCTTC. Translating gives CASSLTRQLNYGYTF.